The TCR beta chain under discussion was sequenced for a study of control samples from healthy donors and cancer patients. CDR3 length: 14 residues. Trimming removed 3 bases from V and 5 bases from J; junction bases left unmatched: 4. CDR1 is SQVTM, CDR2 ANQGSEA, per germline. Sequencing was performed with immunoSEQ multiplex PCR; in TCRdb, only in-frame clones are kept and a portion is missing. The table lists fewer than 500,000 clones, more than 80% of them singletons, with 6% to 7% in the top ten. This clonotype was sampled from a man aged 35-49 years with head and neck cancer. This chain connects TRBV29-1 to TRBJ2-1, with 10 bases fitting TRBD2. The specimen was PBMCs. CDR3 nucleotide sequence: TGCAGCGTTGATAGCGGGAGGAGGAACAATGAGCAGTTCTTC. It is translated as CSVDSGRRNNEQFF.